These T cell receptor beta chains were read from a single sample in a study of blood T cell repertoires in COVID-19. Repertoires were generated with immunoSEQ multiplex PCR, while TCRdb's copy carries only in-frame clones and drops some. The data hold roughly 150,000 clones, with approximately 77% observed a single time. The sample was peripheral blood. Receptors originate from a woman older than 75 with active or convalescent COVID-19. Each CDR3 is given with its conserved first and last residue.

length,V,CDR3
17,TRBV28,CASSHRQGPNEGQPQHF
16,TRBV5-1,CASSLGSSGKTYEQYF
14,TRBV5-1,CASSHGTPGTEAFF
14,TRBV5-1,CASSPSDSYEKLFF
13,TRBV28,CATSILQGYEQYF
13,TRBV18,CASSPRRESGAFF
16,TRBV7-3,CASSYGGGSSYNEQFF
18,TRBV7-8,CASSLQGQGIYSNQPQHF
12,TRBV28,CASVNSQYGYTF
14,TRBV2,CASSGTEGADGYTF
14,TRBV25-1,CASTGLQGASGYTF
14,TRBV11-2,CASSFGGWDSPLHF
15,TRBV5-4,CASSLAGGSLGGAFF